One and the same sample provided the 2 T cell receptor beta chains below, sequenced in a study of cytomegalovirus exposure and HLA in healthy donors. Primers: 60 Vbeta forward and 13 Jbeta reverse. Produced via immunoSEQ multiplex PCR; TCRdb's table is partial and in-frame only. The sample has 70,000 to 95,000 clones, 70% to 90% seen once. Sequencing used PBMCs. These TCRs come from a man between 18 and 29 years old in good health and CMV-seronegative.

DNA for the CDR3: TGTGCCAGCAGCCCGGGGTCTTGGAACACCATATATTTT. Protein: CASSPGSWNTIYF. V is TRBV7-6 and J is TRBJ1-3; D is unresolved. CDR1 SGHVS and CDR2 FNYEAQ come from the germline V gene. The CDR3 runs 13 residues. V was shortened by 5 bases and J by 7 bases, with 12 bases between the two germline ends.

The gene calls are TRBV7-2 and TRBJ2-5, with D perhaps matching TRBD1 (6 bases). There are 15 residues in the CDR3. Per the germline V gene, CDR1 is SGHTA and CDR2 is FQGNSA. The V and J ends lost 4 bases and 0 bases respectively, with 12 bases between them. The CDR3 DNA reads as TGTGCCAGCAGCTCAAGACAGGCTCACCAAGAGACCCAGTACTTC. Protein product: CASSSRQAHQETQYF.